This T cell receptor (beta chain) derives from a study of cytomegalovirus exposure and HLA in healthy donors. On the study more broadly: Genotyping of more than 300 donors showed that around 85% belonged to the Caucasian-associated ancestry cluster. Findings of the study overall: Presence/absence analyses took donor sequencing depth as roughly uniform.

Turning to this clone: What it binds is not known.

The study ran its PCR with 60 Vbeta and 13 Jbeta primers. Original processing notes: The authors later counted 75 million to 90 million unique TCR beta chains, 8.5 million to 13 million of them shared. Measured with immunoSEQ multiplex PCR; TCRdb has only the in-frame clones, and not every one. That table is the source of V, J and clone size, and D and trimming were worked out from the DNA. The repertoire holds more than 150,000 clones, with 82% as singletons. Sequencing was performed on PBMCs. This sequence was found in a middle-aged man in good health and CMV-seronegative.

The CDR3 DNA reads as TGTGCCAGCAGCTTAGCAGAGGGGATTTCAACAGGGATCTCTGGGGCCAACGTCCTGACTTTC. Protein: CASSLAEGISTGISGANVLTF. J is TRBJ2-6 and V is TRBV7-2; D perhaps matches TRBD1 (6 bases). Deletions cut 0 bases from V and 0 bases from J, with 21 bases between. CDR1 is SGHTA, CDR2 FQGNSA, per germline. The CDR3 length is 21 residues.